This TCR beta chain is from a study of blood T cell repertoires in COVID-19. Generated by immunoSEQ multiplex PCR, the TCRdb table keeps only in-frame clones and is missing some. The repertoire holds around 160,000 clones, around 84% seen once, with approximately 18% in the top ten. The material sequenced was peripheral blood. The clonotype was recovered from a woman older than 75 with acute or convalescent COVID-19.

The chain's CDR3 is CASSHWTSGSTDTQYF. DNA for the CDR3: TGTGCCAGCAGCCACTGGACTAGCGGAAGCACAGATACGCAGTATTTT. V gene TRBV5-4 combines with J gene TRBJ2-3; 10 nucleotides line up with TRBD2. J lost 0 bases, V lost 4 bases, and 5 bases had no gene match. The germline V gene encodes CDR1 SGHNT and CDR2 YYREEE (reference sequence). This CDR3 spans 16 amino acids.